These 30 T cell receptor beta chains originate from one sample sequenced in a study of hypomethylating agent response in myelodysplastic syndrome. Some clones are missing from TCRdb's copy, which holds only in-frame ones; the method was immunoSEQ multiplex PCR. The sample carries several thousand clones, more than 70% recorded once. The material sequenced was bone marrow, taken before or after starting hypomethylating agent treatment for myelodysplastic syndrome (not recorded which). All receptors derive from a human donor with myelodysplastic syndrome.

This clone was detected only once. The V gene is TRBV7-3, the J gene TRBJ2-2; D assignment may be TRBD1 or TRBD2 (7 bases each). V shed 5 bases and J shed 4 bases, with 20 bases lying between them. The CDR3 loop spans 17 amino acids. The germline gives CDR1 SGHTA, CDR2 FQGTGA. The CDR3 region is CASSLLQGEGITGELFF. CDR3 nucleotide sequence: TGTGCCAGCAGCCTCCTCCAGGGGGAGGGGATCACCGGGGAGCTGTTTTTT. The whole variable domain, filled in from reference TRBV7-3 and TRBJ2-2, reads GAGVSQTPSNKVTEKGKYVELRCDPISGHTALYWYRQSLGQGPEFLIYFQGTGAADDSGLPNDRFFAVRPEGSVSTLKIQRTERGDSAVYLCASSLLQGEGITGELFFGEGSRLTVL.

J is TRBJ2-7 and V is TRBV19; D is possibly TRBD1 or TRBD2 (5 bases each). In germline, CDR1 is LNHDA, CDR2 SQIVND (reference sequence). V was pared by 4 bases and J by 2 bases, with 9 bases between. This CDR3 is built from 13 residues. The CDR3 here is CASSKGTPYEQYF. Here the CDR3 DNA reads TGTGCCAGTAGTAAAGGGACGCCCTACGAGCAGTACTTC.

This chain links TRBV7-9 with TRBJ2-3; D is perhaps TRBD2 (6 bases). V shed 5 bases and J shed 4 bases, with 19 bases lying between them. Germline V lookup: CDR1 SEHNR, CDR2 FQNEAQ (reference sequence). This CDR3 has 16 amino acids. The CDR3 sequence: CASSPPPRGASDTQYF. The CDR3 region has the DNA TGTGCCAGCAGCCCGCCCCCCCGCGGGGCATCAGATACGCAGTATTTT. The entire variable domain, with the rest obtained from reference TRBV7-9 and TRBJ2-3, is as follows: DTGVSQNPRHKITKRGQNVTFRCDPISEHNRLYWYRQTLGQGPEFLTYFQNEAQLEKSRLLSDRFSAERPKGSFSTLEIQRTEQGDSAMYLCASSPPPRGASDTQYFGPGTRLTVL.

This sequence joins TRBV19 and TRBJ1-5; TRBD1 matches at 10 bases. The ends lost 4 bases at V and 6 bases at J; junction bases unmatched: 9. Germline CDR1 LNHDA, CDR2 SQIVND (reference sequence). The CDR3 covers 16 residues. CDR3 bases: TGTGCCAGTAGTACCGGGACAGGGGCTAGGGGTCAGCCCCAGCATTTT. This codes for CASSTGTGARGQPQHF.

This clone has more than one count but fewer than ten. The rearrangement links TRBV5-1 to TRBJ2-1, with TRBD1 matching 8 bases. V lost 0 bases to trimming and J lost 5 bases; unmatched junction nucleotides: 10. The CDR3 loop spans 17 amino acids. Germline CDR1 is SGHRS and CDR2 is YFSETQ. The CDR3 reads CASSLDRGIGVNNEQFF. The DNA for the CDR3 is TGCGCCAGCAGCTTGGACAGGGGGATAGGTGTTAACAATGAGCAGTTCTTC.

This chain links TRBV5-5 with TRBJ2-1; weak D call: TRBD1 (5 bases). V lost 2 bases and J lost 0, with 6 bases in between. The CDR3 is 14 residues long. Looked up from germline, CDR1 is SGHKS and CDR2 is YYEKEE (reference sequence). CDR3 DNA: TGTGCCAGCAGCTTCAGGGACTCCTACAATGAGCAGTTCTTC. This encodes CASSFRDSYNEQFF.

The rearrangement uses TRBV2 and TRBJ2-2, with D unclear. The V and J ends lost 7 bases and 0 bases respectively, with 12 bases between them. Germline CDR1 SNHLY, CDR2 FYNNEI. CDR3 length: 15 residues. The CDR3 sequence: CASIKELTNTGELFF. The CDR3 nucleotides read TGTGCCAGCATCAAAGAACTAACGAACACCGGGGAGCTGTTTTTT.

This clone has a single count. The CDR3 here is CASSLFSPKRGARDEQFF. For the CDR3, the DNA is TGTGCCAGCAGTTTATTCAGCCCAAAGCGGGGGGCAAGGGATGAGCAGTTCTTC. The rearrangement joins TRBV28 to TRBJ2-1; 9 bases agree with TRBD2. The V gene's germline CDR1 is MDHEN and CDR2 SYDVKM. This CDR3 comprises 18 residues. The J segment lost 8 bases and the V segment lost 1 base, leaving 15 bases of the junction unmatched.

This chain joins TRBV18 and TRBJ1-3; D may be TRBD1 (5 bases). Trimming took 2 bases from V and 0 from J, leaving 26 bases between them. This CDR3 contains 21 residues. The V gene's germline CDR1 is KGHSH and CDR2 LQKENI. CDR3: CASSPFPLPSPQGGSGNTIYF. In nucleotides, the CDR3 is TGTGCCAGCTCACCATTCCCATTACCGAGTCCTCAGGGTGGCTCTGGAAACACCATATATTTT. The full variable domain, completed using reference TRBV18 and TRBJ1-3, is NAGVMQNPRHLVRRRGQEARLRCSPMKGHSHVYWYRQLPEEGLKFMVYLQKENIIDESGMPKERFSAEFPKEGPSILRIQQVVRGDSAAYFCASSPFPLPSPQGGSGNTIYFGEGSWLTVV.

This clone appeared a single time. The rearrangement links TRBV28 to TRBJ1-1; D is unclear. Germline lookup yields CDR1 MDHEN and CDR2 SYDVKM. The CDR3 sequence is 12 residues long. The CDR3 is CAVSGANTEAFF. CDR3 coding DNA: TGTGCAGTATCCGGTGCGAACACTGAAGCTTTCTTT.

The CDR3 spells CASSPGQITDTQYF. For the CDR3, the DNA is TGTGCCAGCAGCCCTGGACAGATCACAGATACGCAGTATTTT. The chain has TRBV11-3 and TRBJ2-3, with D maybe TRBD1 (6 bases). CDR3 length equals 14 residues. V lost 5 bases, J lost 2 bases, and 11 bases lay in between. Germline assignment: CDR1 SGHNT and CDR2 YENEEA.

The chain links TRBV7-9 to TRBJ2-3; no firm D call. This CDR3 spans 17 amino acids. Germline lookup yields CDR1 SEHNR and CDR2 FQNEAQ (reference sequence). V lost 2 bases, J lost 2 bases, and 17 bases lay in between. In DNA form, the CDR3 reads TGTGCCAGCAGCTTACTTGGTCATACAGTAAACACAGATACGCAGTATTTT. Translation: CASSLLGHTVNTDTQYF.

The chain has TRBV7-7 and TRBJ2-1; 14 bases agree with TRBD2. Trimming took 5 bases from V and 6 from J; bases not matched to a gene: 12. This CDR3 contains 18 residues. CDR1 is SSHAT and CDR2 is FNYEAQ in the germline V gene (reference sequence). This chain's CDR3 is CASSLRLSGTSGSNEQFF. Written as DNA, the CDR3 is TGTGCCAGCAGCCTGAGGCTGTCCGGGACTAGCGGGAGCAATGAGCAGTTCTTC.

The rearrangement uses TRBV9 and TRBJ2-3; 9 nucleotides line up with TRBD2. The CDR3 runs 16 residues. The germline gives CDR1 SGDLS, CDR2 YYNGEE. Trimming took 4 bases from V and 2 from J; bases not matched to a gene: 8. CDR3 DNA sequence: TGTGCCAGCAGCACTCGGACTAGCGCAGTCACAGATACGCAGTATTTT. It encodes CASSTRTSAVTDTQYF. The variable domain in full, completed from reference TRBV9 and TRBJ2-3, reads DSGVTQTPKHLITATGQRVTLRCSPRSGDLSVYWYQQSLDQGLQFLIQYYNGEERAKGNILERFSAQQFPDLHSELNLSSLELGDSALYFCASSTRTSAVTDTQYFGPGTRLTVL.

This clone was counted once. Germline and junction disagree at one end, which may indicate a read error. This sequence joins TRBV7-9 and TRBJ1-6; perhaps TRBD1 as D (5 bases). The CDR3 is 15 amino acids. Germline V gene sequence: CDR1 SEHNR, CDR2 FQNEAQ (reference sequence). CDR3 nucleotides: TGTGCCAGCAGCTTAGTGCGGGGGGTTGGTTCACCCCTCCGCTTT. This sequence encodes CASSLVRGVGSPLRF.

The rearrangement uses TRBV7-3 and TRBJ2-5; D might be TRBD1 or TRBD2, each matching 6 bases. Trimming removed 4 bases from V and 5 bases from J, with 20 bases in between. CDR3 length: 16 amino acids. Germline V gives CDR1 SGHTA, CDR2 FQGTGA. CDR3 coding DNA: TGTGCCAGCAGCTCCCTGGGGTACGGGGGCGGGGAGACCCAGTACTTC. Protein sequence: CASSSLGYGGGETQYF. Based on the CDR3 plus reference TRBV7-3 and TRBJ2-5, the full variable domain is GAGVSQTPSNKVTEKGKYVELRCDPISGHTALYWYRQSLGQGPEFLIYFQGTGAADDSGLPNDRFFAVRPEGSVSTLKIQRTERGDSAVYLCASSSLGYGGGETQYFGPGTRLLVL.

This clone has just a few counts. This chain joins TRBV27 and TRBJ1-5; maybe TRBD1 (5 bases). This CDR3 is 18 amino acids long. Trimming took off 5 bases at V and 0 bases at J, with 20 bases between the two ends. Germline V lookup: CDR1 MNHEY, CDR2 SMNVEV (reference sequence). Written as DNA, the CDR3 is TGTGCCAGCAGTCCGACCTTGGGGCACGCCGATAGCAATCAGCCCCAGCATTTT. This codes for CASSPTLGHADSNQPQHF.

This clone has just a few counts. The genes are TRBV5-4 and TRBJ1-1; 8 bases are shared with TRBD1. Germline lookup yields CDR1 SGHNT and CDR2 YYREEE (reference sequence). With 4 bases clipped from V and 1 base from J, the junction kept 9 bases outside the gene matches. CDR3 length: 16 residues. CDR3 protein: CASSRGQGGGNTEAFF. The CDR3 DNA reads TGTGCCAGCAGCCGTGGACAGGGTGGGGGGAACACTGAAGCTTTCTTT.

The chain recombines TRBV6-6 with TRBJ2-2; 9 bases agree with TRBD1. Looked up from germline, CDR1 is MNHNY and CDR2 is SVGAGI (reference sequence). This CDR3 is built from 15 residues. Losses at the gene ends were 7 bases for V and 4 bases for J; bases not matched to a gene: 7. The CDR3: CASTSGTGSTGELFF. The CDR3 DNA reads TGTGCCAGCACCTCCGGGACAGGGAGCACCGGGGAGCTGTTTTTT.

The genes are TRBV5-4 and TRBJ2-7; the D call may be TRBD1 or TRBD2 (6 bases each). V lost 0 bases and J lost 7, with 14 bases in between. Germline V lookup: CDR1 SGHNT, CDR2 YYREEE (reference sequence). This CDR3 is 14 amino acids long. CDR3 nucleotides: TGTGCCAGCAGCTTGGCGAACAGGGCGGGGGAGCAGTACTTC. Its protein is CASSLANRAGEQYF.

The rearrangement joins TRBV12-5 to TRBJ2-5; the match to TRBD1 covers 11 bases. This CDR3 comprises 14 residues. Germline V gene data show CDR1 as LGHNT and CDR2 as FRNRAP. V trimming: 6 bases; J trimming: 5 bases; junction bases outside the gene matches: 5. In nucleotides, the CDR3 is TGTGCTAGTGGAACGGACAGGGGGCGGGAGACCCAGTACTTC. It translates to CASGTDRGRETQYF. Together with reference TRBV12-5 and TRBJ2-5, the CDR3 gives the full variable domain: DARVTQTPRHKVTEMGQEVTMRCQPILGHNTVFWYRQTMMQGLELLAYFRNRAPLDDSGMPKDRFSAEMPDATLATLKIQPSEPRDSAVYFCASGTDRGRETQYFGPGTRLLVL.

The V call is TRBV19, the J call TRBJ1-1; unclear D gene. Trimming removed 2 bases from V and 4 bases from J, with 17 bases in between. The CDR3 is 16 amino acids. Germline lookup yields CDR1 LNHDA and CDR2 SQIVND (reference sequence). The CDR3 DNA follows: TGTGCCAGTAGTATAAGAGGGCCTACCCAGCTCACTGAAGCTTTCTTT. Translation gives CASSIRGPTQLTEAFF.

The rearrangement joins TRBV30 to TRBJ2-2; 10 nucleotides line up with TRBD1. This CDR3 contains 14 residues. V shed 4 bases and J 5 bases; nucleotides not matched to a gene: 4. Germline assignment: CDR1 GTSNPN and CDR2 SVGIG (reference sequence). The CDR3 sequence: CAWTWTGGTGELFF. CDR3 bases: TGTGCCTGGACCTGGACAGGGGGGACCGGGGAGCTGTTTTTT.

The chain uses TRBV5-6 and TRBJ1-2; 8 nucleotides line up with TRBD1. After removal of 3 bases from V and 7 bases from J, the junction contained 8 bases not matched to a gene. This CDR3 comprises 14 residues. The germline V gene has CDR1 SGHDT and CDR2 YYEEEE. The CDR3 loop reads CASSWTGTGGGYTF. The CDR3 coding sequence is TGTGCCAGCAGCTGGACCGGGACAGGCGGTGGCTACACCTTC.

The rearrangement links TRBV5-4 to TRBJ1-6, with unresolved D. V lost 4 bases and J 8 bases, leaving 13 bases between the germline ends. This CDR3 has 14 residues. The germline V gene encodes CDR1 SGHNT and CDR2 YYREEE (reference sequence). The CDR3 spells CASSATRADSPLHF. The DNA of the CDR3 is TGTGCCAGCAGCGCGACGAGGGCTGATTCACCCCTCCACTTT. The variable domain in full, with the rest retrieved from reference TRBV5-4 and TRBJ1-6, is ETGVTQSPTHLIKTRGQQVTLRCSSQSGHNTVSWYQQALGQGPQFIFQYYREEENGRGNFPPRFSGLQFPNYSSELNVNALELDDSALYLCASSATRADSPLHFGNGTRLTVT.

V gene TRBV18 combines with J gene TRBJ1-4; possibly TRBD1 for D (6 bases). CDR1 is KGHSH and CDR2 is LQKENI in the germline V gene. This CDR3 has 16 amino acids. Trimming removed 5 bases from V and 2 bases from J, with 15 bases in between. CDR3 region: CASSSQTGATNEKLFF. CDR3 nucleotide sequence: TGTGCCAGCTCATCACAGACAGGTGCGACTAATGAAAAACTGTTTTTT.

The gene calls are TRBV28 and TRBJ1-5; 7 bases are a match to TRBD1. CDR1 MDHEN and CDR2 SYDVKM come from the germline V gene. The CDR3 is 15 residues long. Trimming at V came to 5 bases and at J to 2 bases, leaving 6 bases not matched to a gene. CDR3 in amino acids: CASSARGRGNQPQHF. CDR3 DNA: TGTGCCAGCAGTGCGAGGGGGCGCGGCAATCAGCCCCAGCATTTT.

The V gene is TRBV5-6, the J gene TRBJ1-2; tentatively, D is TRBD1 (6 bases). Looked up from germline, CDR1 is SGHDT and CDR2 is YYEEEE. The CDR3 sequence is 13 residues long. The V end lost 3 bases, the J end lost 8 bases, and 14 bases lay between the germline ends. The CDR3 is CASSYPGGLGYTF. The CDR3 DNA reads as TGTGCCAGCAGCTACCCCGGGGGGCTAGGCTACACCTTC.

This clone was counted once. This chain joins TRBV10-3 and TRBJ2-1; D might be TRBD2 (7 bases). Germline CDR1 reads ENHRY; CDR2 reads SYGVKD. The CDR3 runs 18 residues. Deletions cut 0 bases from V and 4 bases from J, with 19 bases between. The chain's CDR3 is CAISESVERGGIYNEQFF. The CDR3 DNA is TGTGCCATCAGTGAGTCAGTGGAGAGGGGGGGCATATACAATGAGCAGTTCTTC.

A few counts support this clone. The CDR3 DNA is TGTGCCAGCAGCTTAGCAGGGTTAGCTTTCTTT. Protein: CASSLAGLAFF. The chain has TRBV11-2 and TRBJ1-1; weak D call: TRBD1 (5 bases). This CDR3 region has 11 residues. From germline, CDR1 is SGHAT and CDR2 FQNNGV. V lost 1 base, J lost 10 bases, and 7 bases lay in between.